These 24 T cell receptor beta chains share one sample of origin, sequenced in a study of shared clonotypes between healthy human individuals. Produced via immunoSEQ multiplex PCR; TCRdb's table is partial and in-frame only. The sample records some 380,000 clones, about 96% being singletons. Sequences were obtained from memory CD8+ T cells sorted from blood. Subset of the sample: CD45RO+ cells pooled with CCR7-negative TemRA cells. These receptors were taken from a young man in good health.

Comment on this clone: This likely comes from a read error, as the CDR3 has no conserved phenylalanine or tryptophan at its end. The DNA for the CDR3 is TGTGCCACCAGCAAAAGGACAGTTTATGGCTACACCCTC. Translating it yields CATSKRTVYGYTL. J is TRBJ1-2 and V is TRBV15; tentatively, D is TRBD1 (6 bases). CDR1 and CDR2 from the germline V gene are LNHNV and YYDKDF (reference sequence). CDR3 length: 13 residues. The V and J ends lost 4 bases and 5 bases respectively, with 11 bases between them.

This chain links TRBV5-6 with TRBJ2-7, with D possibly being TRBD1 or TRBD2 (5 bases each). The CDR3 sequence is 16 residues long. Per the germline V gene, CDR1 is SGHDT and CDR2 is YYEEEE. Trimming took off 4 bases at V and 2 bases at J, with 19 bases between the two ends. The CDR3 DNA follows: TGTGCCAGCAGCCCGCTTGAGGGGAGCCTGACCTACGAGCAGTACTTC. Translation: CASSPLEGSLTYEQYF.

This chain uses TRBV6-4 with TRBJ1-5; D perhaps matches TRBD1 (5 bases). Germline V gene data show CDR1 as MRHNA and CDR2 as SNTAGT. Trimming cost V 2 bases and J 7 bases, with 18 bases left between them. CDR3 size: 16 residues. DNA of the CDR3: TGTGCCAGCAGTGACAGGGACCCCCCAGGAGGGCAGCCCCAGCATTTT. Its translation is CASSDRDPPGGQPQHF.

The chain uses TRBV11-2 and TRBJ2-2, with no clear D. The CDR3 has 15 residues. CDR1 is SGHAT, CDR2 FQNNGV, per germline. V dropped 3 bases and J dropped 1 base, with 9 bases sitting between them. The CDR3 DNA sequence: TGTGCCAGCAGCTTTACTACTATGAACACCGGGGAGCTGTTTTTT. Protein product: CASSFTTMNTGELFF. Together with reference TRBV11-2 and TRBJ2-2, the CDR3 gives the full variable domain: EAGVAQSPRYKIIEKRQSVAFWCNPISGHATLYWYQQILGQGPKLLIQFQNNGVVDDSQLPKDRFSAERLKGVDSTLKIQPAKLEDSAVYLCASSFTTMNTGELFFGEGSRLTVL.

The genes are TRBV13 and TRBJ2-7; TRBD1 might be the D (6 bases). This CDR3 comprises 13 residues. CDR1 and CDR2 (germline): PRHDT, FYEKMQ (reference sequence). The V gene lost 3 bases and the J gene lost 5 bases, with 11 bases spanning the gap. This CDR3 reads CASSFLQGNEQYF. The DNA of the CDR3 is TGTGCCAGCAGCTTCTTACAGGGAAACGAGCAGTACTTC.

This chain uses TRBV13 with TRBJ1-2; D remains ambiguous. Germline V gives CDR1 PRHDT, CDR2 FYEKMQ (reference sequence). V lost 0 bases to trimming and J lost 7 bases, with 3 bases between them. The CDR3 loop spans 11 amino acids. The CDR3 DNA follows: TGTGCCAGCAGCTTAGGATCTGGCTACACCTTC. Its protein is CASSLGSGYTF. Looking up the rest from reference TRBV13 and TRBJ1-2 gives the full variable domain: AAGVIQSPRHLIKEKRETATLKCYPIPRHDTVYWYQQGPGQDPQFLISFYEKMQSDKGSIPDRFSAQQFSDYHSELNMSSLELGDSALYFCASSLGSGYTFGSGTRLTVV.

This clone was seen a few times. The J gene is TRBJ1-2, the V gene TRBV7-2; 9 bases are shared with TRBD1. With V trimmed by 4 bases and J by 5 bases, 5 bases remained unmatched. This CDR3 is built from 14 residues. Germline V gene data show CDR1 as SGHTA and CDR2 as FQGNSA. The CDR3, as DNA: TGTGCCAGCAGCTCACAGGGGGCAGGGTATGGCTACACCTTC. This translates into CASSSQGAGYGYTF.

V is TRBV5-4 and J is TRBJ2-3; 7 bases are shared with TRBD1. From germline, CDR1 is SGHNT and CDR2 YYREEE (reference sequence). V trimming: 4 bases; J trimming: 0 bases; junction bases outside the gene matches: 11. The CDR3 sequence is 17 residues long. The CDR3 sequence: CASSPPDRLFSTDTQYF. Here the CDR3 DNA reads TGTGCCAGCAGCCCGCCGGACAGGTTATTTAGCACAGATACGCAGTATTTT.

This sequence joins TRBV25-1 and TRBJ2-7; 9 bases fit TRBD1. From germline, CDR1 is MGHDK and CDR2 SYGVNS. This CDR3 comprises 15 residues. The V gene end was trimmed by 7 bases and the J gene end by 3 bases; junction bases not matched to a gene: 10. As DNA, the CDR3 is TGTGCCAGCATAGTCCGGGACAGGGAAAACTACGAGCAGTACTTC. This translates into CASIVRDRENYEQYF.

CDR3 sequence reads: CASSVRIADTQYF. CDR3 bases: TGTGCCAGCAGCGTACGGATAGCAGATACGCAGTATTTT. The chain recombines TRBV9 with TRBJ2-3, with D uncertain. With 1 base removed from V and 4 bases from J, the gap between germline ends came to 7 bases. The germline gives CDR1 SGDLS, CDR2 YYNGEE. CDR3 length equals 13 residues.

This chain connects TRBV5-1 to TRBJ2-5; 8 nucleotides align to TRBD1. Per the germline V gene, CDR1 is SGHRS and CDR2 is YFSETQ. The CDR3 is 15 residues long. V trimming: 0 bases; J trimming: 4 bases; junction bases outside the gene matches: 5. CDR3 nucleotides: TGCGCCAGCAGCTTGGGGCAGGGGGCCCCAGAGACCCAGTACTTC. It translates to CASSLGQGAPETQYF.

This chain uses TRBV6-6 with TRBJ1-1; weak D call: TRBD1 (6 bases). The CDR3 contains 14 residues. Trimming took 5 bases from V and 5 from J, leaving 15 bases between them. Germline V gives CDR1 MNHNY, CDR2 SVGAGI (reference sequence). For the CDR3, the DNA is TGTGCCAGCAGTGCAGGGGACACAATTACTGAAGCTTTCTTT. Translation gives CASSAGDTITEAFF.

This clone is a singleton in its sample. The CDR3 DNA is TGTGCCAGCAGTTTCAAATTCCCAGTCGGGGTTGCTCCTTACGAGCAGTACTTC. Its translation is CASSFKFPVGVAPYEQYF. The genes are TRBV28 and TRBJ2-7, with D maybe TRBD2 (5 bases). The CDR3 totals 18 residues. The V and J ends lost 3 bases and 4 bases respectively, with 25 bases between them. Germline CDR1 reads MDHEN; CDR2 reads SYDVKM.

This chain connects TRBV6-1 to TRBJ1-2; TRBD1 matches at 7 bases. The CDR3 loop spans 14 amino acids. Germline CDR1 is MNHNS and CDR2 is SASEGT. Trimming took 7 bases from V and 8 from J; bases not matched to a gene: 13. The CDR3 loop is CASTSQGGRGGYTF. Here the CDR3 DNA reads TGTGCCAGCACCTCCCAGGGGGGGCGGGGAGGCTACACCTTC.

This chain joins TRBV11-3 and TRBJ2-2, with TRBD1 matching 9 bases. Trimming at V came to 6 bases and at J to 5 bases, leaving 10 bases not matched to a gene. The CDR3 is made up of 16 amino acids. Germline V gene sequence: CDR1 SGHNT, CDR2 YENEEA. The CDR3 bases are TGTGCCAGCAGTCTAACCAGACAGGGGGGAACCGGGGAGCTGTTTTTT. Translating gives CASSLTRQGGTGELFF.

The rearrangement uses TRBV28 and TRBJ2-3; the D gene is possibly TRBD1 (5 bases). This CDR3 is 14 amino acids long. The germline V and J ends were trimmed by 4 bases and 3 bases, with 11 bases remaining between them. Germline CDR1 is MDHEN and CDR2 is SYDVKM. CDR3 sequence: CASSSRALTDTQYF. The CDR3 bases are TGTGCCAGCAGTTCCAGGGCCCTGACAGATACGCAGTATTTT.

On this clone: The sample holds other DNA sequences that translate to the same CDR3. The chain has TRBV5-1 and TRBJ2-2, with no clear D. Per germline, CDR1 SGHRS and CDR2 YFSETQ. V lost 0 bases to trimming and J lost 4 bases, with 4 bases between them. This CDR3 region has 13 residues. The CDR3 region has the DNA TGCGCCAGCAGCTTGGCGGGCACCGGGGAGCTGTTTTTT. The encoded protein is CASSLAGTGELFF.

This chain joins TRBV7-3 and TRBJ2-7, with 9 bases matching TRBD2. Germline CDR1 reads SGHTA; CDR2 reads FQGTGA. The length of the CDR3 is 14 residues. Trimming removed 1 base from V and 5 bases from J; junction bases left unmatched: 3. CDR3: CASSLIAGDHEQYF. CDR3 in DNA: TGTGCCAGCAGCTTAATAGCGGGAGACCACGAGCAGTACTTC. The full variable domain, completed using reference TRBV7-3 and TRBJ2-7, is GAGVSQTPSNKVTEKGKYVELRCDPISGHTALYWYRQSLGQGPEFLIYFQGTGAADDSGLPNDRFFAVRPEGSVSTLKIQRTERGDSAVYLCASSLIAGDHEQYFGPGTRLTVT.

The chain is built from TRBV18 and TRBJ1-2, with D unclear. The germline V gene has CDR1 KGHSH and CDR2 LQKENI. V lost 7 bases and J 4 bases, leaving 13 bases between the germline ends. The CDR3 covers 13 residues. The CDR3 loop is CASYPGFGYGYTF. The CDR3 DNA is TGTGCCAGCTATCCGGGTTTTGGCTATGGCTACACCTTC.

This chain uses TRBV10-3 with TRBJ2-6; possible D gene TRBD2, 6 bases. The CDR3 is 15 residues long. Trimming cost V 10 bases and J 2 bases, with 15 bases left between them. CDR1 and CDR2 (germline): ENHRY, SYGVKD. The CDR3 bases are TGTGCCACCACCTCAGGAGGGGCTGGGGCCAACGTCCTGACTTTC. Its translation is CATTSGGAGANVLTF.

V is TRBV5-1 and J is TRBJ2-1; 10 bases fit TRBD2. Germline values: CDR1 SGHRS, CDR2 YFSETQ. The CDR3 loop spans 19 amino acids. V dropped 2 bases and J dropped 2; count of bases not matched to a gene: 13. CDR3 sequence (DNA): TGCGCCAGCAGCTTCCTAGGGGGGACTAGCGTGGATCCCTACAATGAGCAGTTCTTC. Residues: CASSFLGGTSVDPYNEQFF.

This clone was recorded once. In the same sample, other DNA sequences code for this CDR3. The chain uses TRBV6-5 and TRBJ2-7, with 7 bases that match TRBD1. The CDR3 totals 15 residues. Trimming at V came to 0 bases and at J to 0 bases, leaving 2 bases not matched to a gene. The V gene's germline CDR1 is MNHEY and CDR2 SVGAGI. The DNA for the CDR3 is TGTGCCAGCAGTTACTCGACAGGGAGCTCCTACGAGCAGTACTTC. Translated, it gives CASSYSTGSSYEQYF.

The CDR3 sequence: CASSLWAGGSTDTQYF. The CDR3 DNA reads TGTGCCAGCAGTTTGTGGGCGGGAGGAAGCACAGATACGCAGTATTTT. The chain carries TRBV28 and TRBJ2-3; 8 bases match TRBD2. The CDR3 runs 16 residues. The J segment lost 0 bases and the V segment lost 3 bases, leaving 5 bases of the junction unmatched. CDR1 and CDR2 from the germline V gene are MDHEN and SYDVKM.

The chain carries TRBV7-6 and TRBJ2-5; 10 bases agree with TRBD2. CDR3 length equals 16 residues. V was clipped by 1 base and J by 5 bases; unmatched bases: 7. CDR1 and CDR2 from the germline V gene are SGHVS and FNYEAQ. CDR3 residues: CASSLVVAGGGETQYF. Here the CDR3 DNA reads TGTGCCAGCAGCTTAGTCGTAGCGGGAGGAGGGGAGACCCAGTACTTC. Full variable domain (remainder filled in from reference TRBV7-6 and TRBJ2-5): GAGVSQSPRYKVTKRGQDVALRCDPISGHVSLYWYRQALGQGPEFLTYFNYEAQQDKSGLPNDRFSAERPEGSISTLTIQRTEQRDSAMYRCASSLVVAGGGETQYFGPGTRLLVL.